Described below is a single TCR beta chain sequence and its context. Its cognate antigen is unknown. This entry belongs to a study of molecular identifiers for immune sequencing clone quantification. Study findings and constraints: Over 97% of effector molecules, but under 1% in naive cells, were held by clones with more than 20 RNA copies.

CDR1 is LGHNA and CDR2 is YSLEER in the germline V gene. The V gene lost 4 bases and the J gene lost 6 bases, with 27 bases spanning the gap. The CDR3 runs 18 residues. One entry per CDR3 protein, called by TCRdb with MiXCR from the PCR reads. The sample lists approximately 97,000 distinct CDR3 sequences; approximately 24% were seen once. Sorting captured naive CD8 T cells as CD8+CD4-CCR7+CD45RA+. The sequenced sample consisted of naive CD8+ T cells from blood, with Jurkat cell RNA spiked in. As for subset: FACS-sorted CD8+CD4-CCR7+CD45RA+ naive T cells. The sequence was collected from a human donor in good health. Some libraries in this study had Jurkat cell RNA spiked in. V is TRBV4-3 and J is TRBJ1-1; D possibly corresponds to TRBD1 (5 bases). The CDR3 region has the DNA TGCGCCAGCAGCCGATCCTCGACGGGGGAGGAGAAGGTCCCTGAAGCTTTCTTT. Translation: CASSRSSTGEEKVPEAFF.